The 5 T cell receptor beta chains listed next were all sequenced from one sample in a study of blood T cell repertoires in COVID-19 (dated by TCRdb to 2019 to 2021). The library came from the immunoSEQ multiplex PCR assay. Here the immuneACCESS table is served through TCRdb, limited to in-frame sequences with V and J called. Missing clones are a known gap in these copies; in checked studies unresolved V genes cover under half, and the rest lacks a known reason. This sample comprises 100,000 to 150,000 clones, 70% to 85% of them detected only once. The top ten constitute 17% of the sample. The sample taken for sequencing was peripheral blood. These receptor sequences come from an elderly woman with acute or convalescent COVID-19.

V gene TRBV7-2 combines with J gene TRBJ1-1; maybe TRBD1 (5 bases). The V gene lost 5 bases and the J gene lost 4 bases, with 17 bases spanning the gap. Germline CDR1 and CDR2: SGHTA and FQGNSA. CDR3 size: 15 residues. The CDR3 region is CASSPGRGAGTEAFF. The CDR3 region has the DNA TGTGCCAGCAGCCCTGGGAGGGGCGCCGGCACTGAAGCTTTCTTT.

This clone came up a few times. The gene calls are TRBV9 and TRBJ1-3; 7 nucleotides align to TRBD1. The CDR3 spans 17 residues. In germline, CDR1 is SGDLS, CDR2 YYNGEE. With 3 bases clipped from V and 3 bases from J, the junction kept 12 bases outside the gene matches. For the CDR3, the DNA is TGTGCCAGCAGCGCGGGACAACAGGGGTGGGGTGGAAACACCATATATTTT. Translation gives CASSAGQQGWGGNTIYF.

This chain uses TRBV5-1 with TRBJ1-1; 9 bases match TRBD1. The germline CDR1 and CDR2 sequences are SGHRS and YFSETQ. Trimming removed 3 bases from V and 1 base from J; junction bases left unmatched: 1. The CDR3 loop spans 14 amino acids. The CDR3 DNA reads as TGCGCCAGCAGCTCGGACAGGGGGAACACTGAAGCTTTCTTT. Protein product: CASSSDRGNTEAFF. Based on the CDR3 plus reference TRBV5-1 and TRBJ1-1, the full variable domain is KAGVTQTPRYLIKTRGQQVTLSCSPISGHRSVSWYQQTPGQGLQFLFEYFSETQRNKGNFPGRFSGRQFSNSRSEMNVSTLELGDSALYLCASSSDRGNTEAFFGQGTRLTVV.

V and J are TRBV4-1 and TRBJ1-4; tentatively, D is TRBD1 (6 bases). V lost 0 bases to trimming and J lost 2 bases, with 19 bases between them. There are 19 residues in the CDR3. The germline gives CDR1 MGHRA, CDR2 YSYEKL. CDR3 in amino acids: CASSQDPRGARNTNEKLFF. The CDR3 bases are TGCGCCAGCAGCCAAGATCCCAGGGGCGCGAGGAACACTAATGAAAAACTGTTTTTT.

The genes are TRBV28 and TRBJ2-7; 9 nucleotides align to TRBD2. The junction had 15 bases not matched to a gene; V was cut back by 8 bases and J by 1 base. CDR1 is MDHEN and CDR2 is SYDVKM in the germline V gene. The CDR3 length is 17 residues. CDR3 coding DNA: TGTGCCAGCGCCACTCAGGGGAGCGGGAGGCTTTCCTACGAGCAGTACTTC. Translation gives CASATQGSGRLSYEQYF.